These 8 T cell receptor beta chains share one sample of origin, sequenced in a study of identical twins. One entry per CDR3 protein results from TCRdb running MiXCR on the 5' RACE reads. This sample has 1.5 million to 2 million distinct CDR3 sequences, with around a third found just once. The material sequenced was cord blood. These receptors were taken from a newborn girl in good health.

This clonotype was seen at least ten times. The chain is built from TRBV29-1 and TRBJ2-7; TRBD2 aligns across 8 bases. Per the germline V gene, CDR1 is SQVTM and CDR2 is ANQGSEA. This CDR3 is built from 14 residues. V shed 2 bases and J 1 base; nucleotides not matched to a gene: 4. The CDR3, as DNA: TGCAGCGTTGAAACTAGCGGTCGATCCTACGAGCAGTACTTC. This encodes CSVETSGRSYEQYF.

This clonotype has ten or more counts. This chain links TRBV12-3 or TRBV12-4 with TRBJ2-3, with 13 bases fitting TRBD2. This CDR3 has 17 residues. V shed 1 base, J shed 2 bases, and the junction held 3 bases outside the gene matches. CDR3 coding DNA: TGTGCCAGCAGTTTAGGGGGACTAGCGGGATTCACAGATACGCAGTATTTT. Protein product: CASSLGGLAGFTDTQYF.

V usage is TRBV20-1 and J usage is TRBJ2-5; TRBD2 matches 11 bases. The junction had 3 bases not matched to a gene; V was cut back by 6 bases and J by 0 bases. This CDR3 contains 14 residues. The V gene's germline CDR1 is DFQATT and CDR2 SNEGSKA (reference sequence). Here the CDR3 reads CSAGLAGNQETQYF. The DNA for the CDR3 is TGCAGTGCAGGACTAGCGGGTAACCAAGAGACCCAGTACTTC.

The chain uses TRBV12-3 or TRBV12-4 and TRBJ2-3; 7 bases agree with TRBD1. After removal of 5 bases from V and 3 bases from J, the junction contained 20 bases not matched to a gene. CDR3 length: 19 residues. CDR3 nucleotides: TGTGCCAGCAGTACAAAACTCAGGGGGACCATATCACATACAGATACGCAGTATTTT. As protein: CASSTKLRGTISHTDTQYF.

In its sample, this clonotype was seen a few times. The rearrangement links TRBV6-1 to TRBJ2-3; D might be TRBD2 (5 bases). V dropped 8 bases and J dropped 6 bases, with 15 bases sitting between them. The germline V gene has CDR1 MNHNS and CDR2 SASEGT. The CDR3 is 13 residues long. The CDR3 here is CASGVDYWDTQYF. CDR3 coding DNA: TGTGCCAGCGGGGTTGACTATTGGGATACGCAGTATTTT.

This chain links TRBV20-1 with TRBJ2-7, with D possibly being TRBD1 or TRBD2 (6 bases each). The CDR3 sequence is 15 residues long. The germline V gene has CDR1 DFQATT and CDR2 SNEGSKA (reference sequence). Trimming took off 1 base at V and 3 bases at J, with 16 bases between the two ends. This chain's CDR3 is CSARALGGSYYEQYF. Here the CDR3 DNA reads TGCAGTGCTAGAGCCTTGGGGGGCTCCTACTACGAGCAGTACTTC.

The chain carries TRBV7-2 and TRBJ1-2, with a weak D call TRBD1 (6 bases). Germline V lookup: CDR1 SGHTA, CDR2 FQGNSA. The CDR3 extends over 13 amino acids. Between the trimmed V and J ends, which lost 6 bases and 3 bases, there was a span of 11 bases. The CDR3, as DNA: TGTGCCAGCAGACTTACAGGGCACTATGGCTACACCTTC. Encoded protein: CASRLTGHYGYTF.

The rearrangement joins TRBV9 to TRBJ1-1, with D possibly matching TRBD1 (5 bases). This CDR3 has 15 amino acids. Germline V gene sequence: CDR1 SGDLS, CDR2 YYNGEE. Trimming stripped 0 bases from V and 1 base from J, with 10 bases between. This CDR3 is CASSVVEGKNTEAFF. The CDR3 nucleotides read TGTGCCAGCAGCGTAGTCGAGGGGAAGAACACTGAAGCTTTCTTT.